The sequence of this T cell receptor beta chain was determined in a study of beta chain features in type 1 diabetes. Each of the sorted populations had a purity greater than 98%. All of the isolated RNA was reverse transcribed, so expressed TCRB transcripts were sequenced. Roughly 3.57 million reads on average were seen across naive, central memory and regulatory T cell samples. Data came from immunoSEQ multiplex PCR; TCRdb stores just in-frame clones and leaves some out. The sample records 200,000 to 250,000 clones, around 65% being singletons. The clonotype was recovered from a young man in good health. The sequencing input was naive CD4+ T cells from blood.

The CDR3 nucleotides are TGTGCCTCAAAAACGGGGCTCCCCTACGAGCAGTACTTC. As protein: CASKTGLPYEQYF. The rearrangement links TRBV28 to TRBJ2-7, with D perhaps assigned TRBD1 or TRBD2 (5 bases each). The CDR3 consists of 13 residues. Germline-derived CDR1 and CDR2 are MDHEN and SYDVKM. V lost 11 bases and J 2 bases, leaving 16 bases between the germline ends.